This TCR beta chain was captured by sequencing in a study of patients and donors after allogeneic stem cell transplantation. TCRdb analysed the RT-PCR reads with MiXCR anew, one entry per CDR3 protein. The sample yields hundreds of thousands of distinct CDR3 sequences, 16% seen once. This clonotype has a handful of counts. The V and J ends lost 6 bases and 1 base respectively, with 12 bases between them. CDR1 and CDR2 (germline): SGHNT, YENEEA. This CDR3 is built from 14 residues. The sequence derives from a human donor who was either an allogeneic HSCT recipient or a stem cell or donor lymphocyte infusion donor (not recorded which). It is not recorded whose cells these are; they may come from a transplant donor. The chain joins TRBV11-3 to TRBJ1-1; D remains unclear. The sequenced sample consisted of blood, either unsorted or a sorted T cell fraction (not recorded which). As DNA, the CDR3 is TGTGCCAGCAGTTCTTCCTCTACGAACACTGAAGCTTTCTTT. As protein: CASSSSSTNTEAFF.